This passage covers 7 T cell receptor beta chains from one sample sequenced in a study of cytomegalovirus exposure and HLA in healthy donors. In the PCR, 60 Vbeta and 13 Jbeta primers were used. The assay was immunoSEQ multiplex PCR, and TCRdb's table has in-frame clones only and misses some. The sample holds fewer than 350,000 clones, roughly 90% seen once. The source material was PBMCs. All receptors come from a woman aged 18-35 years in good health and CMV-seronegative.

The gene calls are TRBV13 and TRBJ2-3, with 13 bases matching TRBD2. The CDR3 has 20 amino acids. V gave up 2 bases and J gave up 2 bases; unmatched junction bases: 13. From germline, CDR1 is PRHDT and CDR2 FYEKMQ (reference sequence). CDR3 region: CASSLQGAGLAGVFTDTQYF. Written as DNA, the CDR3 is TGTGCCAGCAGCTTACAGGGGGCCGGACTAGCGGGGGTTTTCACAGATACGCAGTATTTT. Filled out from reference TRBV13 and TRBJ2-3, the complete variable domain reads AAGVIQSPRHLIKEKRETATLKCYPIPRHDTVYWYQQGPGQDPQFLISFYEKMQSDKGSIPDRFSAQQFSDYHSELNMSSLELGDSALYFCASSLQGAGLAGVFTDTQYFGPGTRLTVL.

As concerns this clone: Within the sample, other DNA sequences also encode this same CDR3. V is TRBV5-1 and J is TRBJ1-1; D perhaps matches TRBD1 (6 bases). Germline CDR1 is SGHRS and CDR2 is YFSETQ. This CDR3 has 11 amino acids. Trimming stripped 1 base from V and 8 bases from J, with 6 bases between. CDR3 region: CASSLTGEAFF. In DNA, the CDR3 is TGCGCCAGCAGCTTGACAGGGGAAGCTTTCTTT. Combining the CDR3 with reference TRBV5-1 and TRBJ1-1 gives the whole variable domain KAGVTQTPRYLIKTRGQQVTLSCSPISGHRSVSWYQQTPGQGLQFLFEYFSETQRNKGNFPGRFSGRQFSNSRSEMNVSTLELGDSALYLCASSLTGEAFFGQGTRLTVV.

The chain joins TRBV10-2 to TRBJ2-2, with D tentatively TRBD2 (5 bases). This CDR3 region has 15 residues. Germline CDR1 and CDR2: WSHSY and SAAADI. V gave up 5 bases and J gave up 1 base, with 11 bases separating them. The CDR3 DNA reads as TGCGCCAGCAGTTCTCGGGGAGAGAACACCGGGGAGCTGTTTTTT. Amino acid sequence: CASSSRGENTGELFF.

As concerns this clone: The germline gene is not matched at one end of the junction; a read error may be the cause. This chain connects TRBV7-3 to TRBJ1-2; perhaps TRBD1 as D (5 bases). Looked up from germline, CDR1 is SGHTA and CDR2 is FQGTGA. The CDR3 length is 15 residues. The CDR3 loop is CSSSPAAGRLGGYTF. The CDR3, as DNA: TGTTCCAGCAGTCCAGCGGCAGGGAGGCTTGGTGGCTACACCTTC.

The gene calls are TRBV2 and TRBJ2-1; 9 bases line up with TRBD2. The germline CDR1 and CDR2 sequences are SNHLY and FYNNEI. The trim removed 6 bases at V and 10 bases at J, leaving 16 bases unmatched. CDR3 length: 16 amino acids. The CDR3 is CASSGSGTSLSREQFF. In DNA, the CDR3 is TGTGCCAGCAGCGGATCCGGGACTAGCCTCTCCCGGGAGCAGTTCTTC.

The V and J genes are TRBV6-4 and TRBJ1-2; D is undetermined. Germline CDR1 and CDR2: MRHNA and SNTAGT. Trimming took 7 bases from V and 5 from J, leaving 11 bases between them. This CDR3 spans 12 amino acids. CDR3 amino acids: CASNISGYGYTF. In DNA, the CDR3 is TGTGCCAGCAACATATCGGGGTATGGCTACACCTTC.

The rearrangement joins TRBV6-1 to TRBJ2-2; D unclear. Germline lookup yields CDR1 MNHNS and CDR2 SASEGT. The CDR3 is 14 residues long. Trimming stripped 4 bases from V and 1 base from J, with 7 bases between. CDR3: CASSVQENTGELFF. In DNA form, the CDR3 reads TGTGCCAGCAGTGTGCAGGAGAACACCGGGGAGCTGTTTTTT.